One sample yielded the 4 T cell receptor beta chains listed below, sequenced in a study of CD8 T cells in ankylosing spondylitis. Their specific antigens are unknown. TCRdb reprocessed the 5' RACE reads via MiXCR and lists one record per CDR3 protein. This repertoire shows some 200,000 distinct CDR3 sequences, 6% to 8% found once; its top ten account for over 12%. Study-wide results and caveats: Ankylosing spondylitis blood seemed to carry a telltale TCR beta motif made of under ten highly homologous variants.

Sequenced: blood, either unsorted or a sorted T cell fraction (not recorded which). The receptors originated from a male donor with ankylosing spondylitis.

This clonotype was recorded many times. The V call is TRBV6-2 or TRBV6-3, the J call TRBJ2-1; D may match TRBD1 or TRBD2 (5 bases each). The V end was cut by 10 bases, the J end by 8 bases, with 21 bases between. The CDR3 totals 14 residues. Germline loops: CDR1 MNHEY, CDR2 SVGEGT. The CDR3 DNA reads as TGTGCCAACCCGGTACCCCAGGGAGTCTATGAGCAGTTCTTC. As protein: CANPVPQGVYEQFF.

This clonotype showed up just a few times. V is TRBV5-5 and J is TRBJ2-7; the match to TRBD1 covers 8 bases. With V trimmed by 2 bases and J by 1 base, 11 bases remained unmatched. The CDR3 has 17 amino acids. The germline V gene encodes CDR1 SGHKS and CDR2 YYEKEE (reference sequence). The CDR3 DNA sequence: TGTGCCAGCAGCTTAAGGACAGGGATTTTATCATCCTACGAGCAGTACTTC. Amino acid sequence: CASSLRTGILSSYEQYF.

Ten or more counts support this clonotype. The V and J genes are TRBV6-1 and TRBJ2-1; 8 bases are a match to TRBD2. The ends lost 3 bases at V and 15 bases at J; junction bases unmatched: 10. Germline V lookup: CDR1 MNHNS, CDR2 SASEGT. CDR3 length: 13 residues. The CDR3 bases are TGTGCCAGCAGTGACAGCGCGCGGGAGGATCCGTTCTTC. Its protein product is CASSDSAREDPFF.

V is TRBV20-1 and J is TRBJ2-7; no firm D call. This CDR3 region has 12 residues. V shed 1 base and J shed 6 bases, with 10 bases lying between them. Looked up from germline, CDR1 is DFQATT and CDR2 is SNEGSKA (reference sequence). The CDR3 here is CSARGVAPEQYF. CDR3 DNA sequence: TGCAGTGCTAGAGGGGTAGCTCCCGAGCAGTACTTC.